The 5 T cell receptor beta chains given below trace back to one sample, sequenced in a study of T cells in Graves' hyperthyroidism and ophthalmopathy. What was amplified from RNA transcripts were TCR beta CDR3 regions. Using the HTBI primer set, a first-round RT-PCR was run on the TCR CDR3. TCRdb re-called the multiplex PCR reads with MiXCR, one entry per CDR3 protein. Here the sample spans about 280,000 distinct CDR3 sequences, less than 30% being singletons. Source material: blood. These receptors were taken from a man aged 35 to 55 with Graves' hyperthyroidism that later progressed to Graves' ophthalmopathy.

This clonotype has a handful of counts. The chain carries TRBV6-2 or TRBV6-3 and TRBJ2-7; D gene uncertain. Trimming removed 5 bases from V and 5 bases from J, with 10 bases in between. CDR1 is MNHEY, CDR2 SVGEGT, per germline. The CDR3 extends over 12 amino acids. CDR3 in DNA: TGTGCCAGCAGTACCCCATTCGACGAGCAGTACTTC. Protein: CASSTPFDEQYF.

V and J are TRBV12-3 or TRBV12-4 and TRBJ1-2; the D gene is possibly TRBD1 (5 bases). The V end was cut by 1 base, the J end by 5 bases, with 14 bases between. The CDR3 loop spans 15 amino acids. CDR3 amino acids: CASSLDRNFRYGYTF. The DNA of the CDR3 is TGTGCCAGCAGTTTAGACAGGAACTTTCGATATGGCTACACCTTC.

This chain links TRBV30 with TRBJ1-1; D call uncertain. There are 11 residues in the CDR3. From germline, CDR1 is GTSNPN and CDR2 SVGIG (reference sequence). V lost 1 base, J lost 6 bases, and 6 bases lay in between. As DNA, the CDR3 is TGTGCCTGGAGTGCAAGGGCTGAAGCTTTCTTT. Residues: CAWSARAEAFF.

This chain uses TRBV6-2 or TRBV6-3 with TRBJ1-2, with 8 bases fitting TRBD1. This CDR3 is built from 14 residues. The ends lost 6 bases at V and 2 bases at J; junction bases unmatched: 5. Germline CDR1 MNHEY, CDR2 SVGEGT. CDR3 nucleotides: TGTGCCAGCAGGCCCGGGACAGGAAACTATGGCTACACCTTC. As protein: CASRPGTGNYGYTF.

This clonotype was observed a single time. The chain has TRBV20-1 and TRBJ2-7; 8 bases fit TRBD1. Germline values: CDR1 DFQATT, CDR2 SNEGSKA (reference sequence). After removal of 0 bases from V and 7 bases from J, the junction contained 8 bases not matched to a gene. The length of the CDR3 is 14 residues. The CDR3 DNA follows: TGCAGTGCTAGAGATCTACAGGGGGGACAAGAGCAGTACTTC. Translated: CSARDLQGGQEQYF.